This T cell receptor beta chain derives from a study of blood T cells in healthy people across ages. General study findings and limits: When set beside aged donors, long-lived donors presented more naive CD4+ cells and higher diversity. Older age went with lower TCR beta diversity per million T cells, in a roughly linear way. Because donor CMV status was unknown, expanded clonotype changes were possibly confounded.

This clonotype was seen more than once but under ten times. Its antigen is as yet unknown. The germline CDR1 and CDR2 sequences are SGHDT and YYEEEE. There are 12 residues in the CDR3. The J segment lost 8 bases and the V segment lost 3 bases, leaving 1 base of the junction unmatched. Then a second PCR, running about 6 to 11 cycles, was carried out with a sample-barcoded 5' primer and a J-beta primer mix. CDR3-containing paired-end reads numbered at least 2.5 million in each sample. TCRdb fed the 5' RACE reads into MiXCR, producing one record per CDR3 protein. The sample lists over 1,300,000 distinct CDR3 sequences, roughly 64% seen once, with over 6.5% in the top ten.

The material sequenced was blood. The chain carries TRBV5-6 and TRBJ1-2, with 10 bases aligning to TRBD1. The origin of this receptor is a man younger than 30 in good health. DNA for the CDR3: TGTGCCAGCAGCTGGGACAGGGGAGGCTACACCTTC. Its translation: CASSWDRGGYTF.